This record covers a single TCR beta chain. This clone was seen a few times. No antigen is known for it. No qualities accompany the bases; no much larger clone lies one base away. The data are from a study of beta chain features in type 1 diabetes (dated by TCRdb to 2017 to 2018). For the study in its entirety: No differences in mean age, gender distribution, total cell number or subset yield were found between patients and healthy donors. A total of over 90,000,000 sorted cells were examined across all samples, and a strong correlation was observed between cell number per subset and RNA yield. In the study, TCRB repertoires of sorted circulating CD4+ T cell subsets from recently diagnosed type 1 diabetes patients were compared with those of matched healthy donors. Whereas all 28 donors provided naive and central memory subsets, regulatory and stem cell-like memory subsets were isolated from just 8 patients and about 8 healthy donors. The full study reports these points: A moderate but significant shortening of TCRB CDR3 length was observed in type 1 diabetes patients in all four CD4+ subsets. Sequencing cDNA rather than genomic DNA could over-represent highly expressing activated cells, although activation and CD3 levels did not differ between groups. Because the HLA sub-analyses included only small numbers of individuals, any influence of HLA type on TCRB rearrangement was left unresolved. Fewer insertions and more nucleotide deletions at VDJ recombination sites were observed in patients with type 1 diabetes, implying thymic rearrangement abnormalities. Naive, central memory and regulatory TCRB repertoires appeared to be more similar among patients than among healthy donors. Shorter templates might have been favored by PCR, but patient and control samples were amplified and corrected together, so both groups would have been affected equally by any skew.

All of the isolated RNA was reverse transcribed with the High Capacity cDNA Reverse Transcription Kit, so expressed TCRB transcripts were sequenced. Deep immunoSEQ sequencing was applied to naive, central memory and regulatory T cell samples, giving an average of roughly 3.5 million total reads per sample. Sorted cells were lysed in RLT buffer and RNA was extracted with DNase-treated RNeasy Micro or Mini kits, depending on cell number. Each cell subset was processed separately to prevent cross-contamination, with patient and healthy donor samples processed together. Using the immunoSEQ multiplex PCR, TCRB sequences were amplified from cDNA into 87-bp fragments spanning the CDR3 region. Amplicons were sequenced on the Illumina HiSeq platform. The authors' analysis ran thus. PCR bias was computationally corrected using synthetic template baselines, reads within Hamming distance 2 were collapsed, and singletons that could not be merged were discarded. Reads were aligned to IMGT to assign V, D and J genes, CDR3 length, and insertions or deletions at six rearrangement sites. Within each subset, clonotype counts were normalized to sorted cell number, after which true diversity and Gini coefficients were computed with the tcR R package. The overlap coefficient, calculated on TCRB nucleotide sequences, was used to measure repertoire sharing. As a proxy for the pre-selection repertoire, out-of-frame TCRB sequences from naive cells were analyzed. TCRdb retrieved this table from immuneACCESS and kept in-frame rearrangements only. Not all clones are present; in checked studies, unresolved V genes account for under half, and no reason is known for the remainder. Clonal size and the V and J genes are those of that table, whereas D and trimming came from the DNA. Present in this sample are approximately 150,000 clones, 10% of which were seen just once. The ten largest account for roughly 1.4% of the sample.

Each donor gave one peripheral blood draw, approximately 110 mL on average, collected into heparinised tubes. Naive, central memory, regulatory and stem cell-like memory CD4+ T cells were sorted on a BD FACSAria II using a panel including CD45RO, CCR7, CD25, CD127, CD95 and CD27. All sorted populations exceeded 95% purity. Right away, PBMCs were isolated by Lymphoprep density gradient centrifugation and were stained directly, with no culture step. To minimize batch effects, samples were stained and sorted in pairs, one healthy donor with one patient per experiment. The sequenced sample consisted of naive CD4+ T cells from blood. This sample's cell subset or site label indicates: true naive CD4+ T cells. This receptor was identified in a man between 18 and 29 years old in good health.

CDR3 loop: CASTVAGTGELFF. The DNA sequence is given as TGTGCCAGCACCGTCGCGGGAACCGGGGAGCTGTTTTTT. The chain joins TRBV6-5 to TRBJ2-2; TRBD2 might be the D gene, on 6 matching bases. From cysteine to phenylalanine, the CDR3 is 13 amino acids long. The entry retains the CDR3 DNA only, 39 bases that are in frame from base 1. The V end loses 7 bases and the J end loses 5 bases, and a stretch of 11 bases separates them. CDR1 MNHEY and CDR2 SVGAGI were looked up in the germline V gene.